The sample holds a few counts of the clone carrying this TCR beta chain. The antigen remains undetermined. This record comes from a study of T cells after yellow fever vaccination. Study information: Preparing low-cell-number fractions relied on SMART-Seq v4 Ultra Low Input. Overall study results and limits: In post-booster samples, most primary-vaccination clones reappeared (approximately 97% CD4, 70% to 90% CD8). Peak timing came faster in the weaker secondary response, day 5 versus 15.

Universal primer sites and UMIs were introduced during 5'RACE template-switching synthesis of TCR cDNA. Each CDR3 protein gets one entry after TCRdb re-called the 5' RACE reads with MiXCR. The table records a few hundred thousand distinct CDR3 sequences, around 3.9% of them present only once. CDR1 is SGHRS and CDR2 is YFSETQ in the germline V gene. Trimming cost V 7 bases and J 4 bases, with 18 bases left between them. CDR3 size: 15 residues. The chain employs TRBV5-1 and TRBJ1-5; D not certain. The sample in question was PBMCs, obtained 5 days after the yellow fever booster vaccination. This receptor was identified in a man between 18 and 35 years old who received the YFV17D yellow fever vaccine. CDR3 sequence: CASAPGSVGNQPQHF. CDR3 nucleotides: TGCGCCAGCGCCCCAGGCTCAGTCGGGAATCAGCCCCAGCATTTT.